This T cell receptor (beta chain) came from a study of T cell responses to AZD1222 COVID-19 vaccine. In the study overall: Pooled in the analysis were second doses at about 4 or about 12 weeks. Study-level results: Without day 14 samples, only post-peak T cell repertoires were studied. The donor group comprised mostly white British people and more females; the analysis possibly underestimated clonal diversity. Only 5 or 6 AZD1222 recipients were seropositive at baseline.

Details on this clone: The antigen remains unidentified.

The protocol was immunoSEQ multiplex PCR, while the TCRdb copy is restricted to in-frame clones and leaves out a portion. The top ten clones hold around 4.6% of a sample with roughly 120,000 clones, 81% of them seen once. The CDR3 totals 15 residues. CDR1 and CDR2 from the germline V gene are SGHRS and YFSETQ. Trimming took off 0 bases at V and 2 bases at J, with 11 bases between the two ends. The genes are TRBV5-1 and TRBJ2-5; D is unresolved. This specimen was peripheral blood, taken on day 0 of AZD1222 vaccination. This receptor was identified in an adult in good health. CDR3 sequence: CASSLVRVTQETQYF. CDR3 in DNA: TGCGCCAGCAGCTTGGTAAGGGTGACACAAGAGACCCAGTACTTC.